A selection of T cell receptor beta chains follows, all from one sample in a study of Ad26.COV2.S vaccination and SARS-CoV-2 variants. The assay was immunoSEQ multiplex PCR, and TCRdb's table has in-frame clones only and misses some. The sample yields 300,000 to 350,000 clones, around four fifths seen once. The specimen was peripheral blood, collected in a trial of Ad26.COV2.S vaccine versus placebo. The receptors were gathered from a person aged 18-60 years who received the Ad26.COV2.S COVID-19 vaccine or a placebo. The CDR3 runs from the conserved cysteine through the conserved F or W. A D gene is named only where the DNA matches it firmly. The size of a clone is reported for some rows only, either as once, few or many, or as a class for expanded clones.

>-|TRBJ1-1|-|TRBV2
CASSAFMNTEAFF
TGTGCCAGCAGTGCCTTTATGAACACTGAAGCTTTCTTT
>-|TRBJ2-7|-|TRBV7-9
CASSSELGAYYEQYF
TGTGCCAGCAGCTCAGAACTCGGGGCCTATTACGAGCAGTACTTC
>-|TRBJ2-7|-|TRBV5-1
CASSLAVGSSYEQYF
TGCGCCAGCAGCTTGGCGGTCGGAAGCTCCTACGAGCAGTACTTC
>-|TRBJ2-1|once|TRBV11-1
CASSRRNTRGGGEQFF
TGTGCCAGCAGCCGCCGAAATACTAGAGGGGGGGGTGAGCAGTTCTTC
>-|TRBJ2-7|-|TRBV11-1
CASSWGGTADEQYF
TGTGCCAGCAGCTGGGGTGGTACCGCCGACGAGCAGTACTTC
>TRBD2|TRBJ2-1|-|TRBV4-1
CASSPEAGGPGNEQFF
TGCGCCAGCAGCCCTGAAGCGGGGGGGCCGGGCAATGAGCAGTTCTTC
>-|TRBJ1-1|-|TRBV2
CASSERATNTEAFF
TGTGCCAGCAGTGAGCGGGCGACGAACACTGAAGCTTTCTTT
>-|TRBJ1-2|-|TRBV6-1
CASSEAPPSYGYTF
TGTGCCAGCAGTGAAGCCCCACCTTCCTATGGCTACACCTTC
>-|TRBJ2-1|-|TRBV5-1
CASSFEWGDNEQFF
TGCGCCAGCAGCTTTGAATGGGGGGACAATGAGCAGTTCTTC
>-|TRBJ2-7|-|TRBV18
CASSPPPEAGVYEQYF
TGTGCCAGCTCACCACCTCCGGAGGCAGGAGTCTACGAGCAGTACTTC
>TRBD1|TRBJ2-3|-|TRBV5-1
CASSLEGGQAGDTQYF
TGCGCCAGCAGCTTGGAGGGGGGACAGGCTGGAGATACGCAGTATTTT
>-|TRBJ2-4|-|TRBV7-2
CASSLDQSSGYAKNIQYF
TGTGCCAGCAGCTTAGACCAGTCGAGTGGCTACGCCAAAAACATTCAGTACTTC
>-|TRBJ1-2|-|TRBV18
CASSREVSSTNYGYTF
TGTGCCAGCTCTCGGGAGGTTTCGTCGACGAACTATGGCTACACCTTC
>TRBD2|TRBJ2-5|once|TRBV9
CASSPPGGWETQYF
TGTGCCAGCAGCCCTCCGGGAGGTTGGGAGACCCAGTACTTC
>-|TRBJ2-7|once|TRBV5-1
CASTIDGVPEDEQYF
TGCGCCAGCACCATTGATGGGGTACCGGAGGACGAGCAGTACTTC
>-|TRBJ2-1|once|TRBV4-2
CASSQDWDSSYNEQFF
TGTGCCAGCAGCCAAGATTGGGACTCTTCCTACAATGAGCAGTTCTTC
>-|TRBJ1-6|-|TRBV21-1
CASSKTVGGSASPLHF
TGTGCCAGCAGCAAAACTGTTGGGGGGTCCGCTTCACCCCTCCACTTT
>TRBD2|TRBJ2-3|-|TRBV7-2
CASSLVGSGRDTQYF
TGTGCCAGCAGCTTAGTTGGTAGCGGGAGAGATACGCAGTATTTT
>-|TRBJ2-7|-|TRBV6-5
CSFRTQTYEQYF
TGCAGTTTTCGGACCCAAACCTACGAGCAGTACTTC
>-|TRBJ1-5|few|TRBV7-3
CASSFTRASRDQPQHF
TGTGCCAGCAGCTTTACCCGGGCATCTCGGGATCAGCCCCAGCATTTT
>-|TRBJ1-3|-|TRBV10-3
CAISELSSGNTIYF
TGTGCCATCAGTGAGCTGTCGTCCGGAAACACCATATATTTT
>-|TRBJ2-2|few|TRBV10-3
CAISETQEVSGELFF
TGTGCCATCAGTGAGACCCAGGAGGTTAGCGGGGAGCTGTTTTTT
>-|TRBJ2-7|few|TRBV2
CASKQGPYEQYF
TGTGCCAGCAAACAGGGCCCCTACGAGCAGTACTTC
>TRBD2|TRBJ2-7|-|TRBV2
CASSSRLAGDYEQYF
TGTGCCAGCAGTTCCCGACTAGCGGGGGACTACGAGCAGTACTTC
>-|TRBJ1-2|-|TRBV28
CASSFDRGEDYGYTF
TGTGCCAGCAGTTTTGACAGAGGAGAAGACTATGGCTACACCTTC
>-|TRBJ2-7|-|TRBV9
CASSVGQSLSYEQYF
TGTGCCAGCAGCGTTGGACAGTCCCTCTCCTACGAGCAGTACTTC
>-|TRBJ1-1|once|TRBV9
CASSVTLRAEAFF
TGTGCCAGCAGCGTCACCTTGCGCGCTGAAGCTTTCTTT
>-|TRBJ2-3|few|TRBV6-1
CASSEVGRGLRHGTQYF
TGTGCCAGCAGTGAAGTCGGGCGTGGACTCAGGCACGGTACGCAGTATTTT
>-|TRBJ1-4|few|TRBV7-2
CASSFGSYGEKLFF
TGTGCCAGCAGCTTCGGGTCCTACGGAGAAAAACTGTTTTTT
>-|TRBJ1-1|-|TRBV5-1
CASSYYGVDEAFF
TGCGCCAGCAGCTACTATGGGGTGGATGAAGCTTTCTTT
>TRBD1|TRBJ1-6|few|TRBV5-1
CASSSGTGPVFSPLHF
TGCGCCAGCAGCTCCGGGACAGGGCCGGTTTTTTCACCCCTCCACTTT
>-|TRBJ2-1|-|TRBV6-6
CASTIDRFNEQFF
TGTGCCAGCACTATAGACAGGTTCAATGAGCAGTTCTTC
>-|TRBJ2-5|-|TRBV9
CASSRTGSETQYF
TGTGCCAGCAGCCGAACAGGGTCAGAGACCCAGTACTTC
>-|TRBJ1-6|-|TRBV28
CASSPSRGVSSPLHF
TGTGCCAGCAGTCCCTCCAGGGGTGTGAGTTCACCCCTCCACTTT
>-|TRBJ1-2|-|TRBV18
CASSPGSDGYTF
TGTGCCAGCTCACCGGGGAGCGACGGCTACACCTTC
>-|TRBJ2-2|-|TRBV5-4
CASSLASQSYTGELFF
TGTGCCAGCAGCTTGGCCTCCCAAAGTTACACCGGGGAGCTGTTTTTT
>TRBD2|TRBJ2-7|many|TRBV19
CASSTGGSLYEQYF
TGTGCCAGTAGTACGGGAGGCTCCCTTTACGAGCAGTACTTC
>TRBD1|TRBJ1-4|-|TRBV3-1/TRBV3-2
CASRLQGAGEKLFF
TGTGCCAGCAGACTTCAGGGGGCTGGTGAAAAACTGTTTTTT
>TRBD1|TRBJ2-5|-|TRBV5-1
CASSRDRGGFQETQYF
TGCGCCAGCAGCCGGGACAGGGGAGGATTCCAAGAGACCCAGTACTTC
>-|TRBJ2-4|-|TRBV2
CASSERIAGIAKNIQYF
TGTGCCAGCAGTGAAAGGATCGCGGGAATAGCCAAAAACATTCAGTACTTC
>-|TRBJ2-6|-|TRBV19
CASSISTVSGANVLTF
TGTGCCAGCAGTATAAGTACCGTTTCTGGGGCCAACGTCCTGACTTTC
>TRBD1|TRBJ2-7|-|TRBV18
CASSLQGVPYEQYF
TGTGCCAGCTCACTACAGGGGGTACCCTACGAGCAGTACTTC
>TRBD1|TRBJ1-4|-|TRBV7-6
CASSLARRGQGEKLFF
TGTGCCAGCAGCTTAGCGCGCAGGGGGCAGGGGGAAAAACTGTTTTTT
>-|TRBJ1-2|-|TRBV11-3
CASSLDRRGYTF
TGTGCCAGCAGCTTAGATAGGAGGGGCTACACCTTC
>-|TRBJ2-2|few|TRBV7-8
CASNKRGPSGTGELFF
TGTGCCAGCAACAAACGCGGGCCCAGCGGAACCGGGGAGCTGTTTTTT